The subject of this entry is one T cell receptor (beta chain). The CDR3 consists of 14 residues. Germline V gene lookup returns CDR1 SGHTA and CDR2 FQGTGA. Deletions cut 4 bases from V and 5 bases from J, with 15 bases between. The entry originates in a study of OX40 agonist ivuxolimab in advanced cancers. TCRdb's table, derived via immunoSEQ multiplex PCR, lists solely in-frame clones and lacks some. The profile shows about 20,000 clones, over 75% of them singletons. The receptor was isolated from an adult with an advanced solid tumor such as melanoma, head and neck, liver or kidney cancer. The sample here was CD4+ or CD8+ T cells sorted from blood, taken in a trial of the OX40 agonist ivuxolimab. The rearrangement uses TRBV7-3 and TRBJ2-7; D is perhaps TRBD2 (6 bases). The CDR3 coding sequence is TGTGCCAGCAGCTCCGGAGGGGCAGCTGACGAGCAGTACTTC. This encodes CASSSGGAADEQYF.